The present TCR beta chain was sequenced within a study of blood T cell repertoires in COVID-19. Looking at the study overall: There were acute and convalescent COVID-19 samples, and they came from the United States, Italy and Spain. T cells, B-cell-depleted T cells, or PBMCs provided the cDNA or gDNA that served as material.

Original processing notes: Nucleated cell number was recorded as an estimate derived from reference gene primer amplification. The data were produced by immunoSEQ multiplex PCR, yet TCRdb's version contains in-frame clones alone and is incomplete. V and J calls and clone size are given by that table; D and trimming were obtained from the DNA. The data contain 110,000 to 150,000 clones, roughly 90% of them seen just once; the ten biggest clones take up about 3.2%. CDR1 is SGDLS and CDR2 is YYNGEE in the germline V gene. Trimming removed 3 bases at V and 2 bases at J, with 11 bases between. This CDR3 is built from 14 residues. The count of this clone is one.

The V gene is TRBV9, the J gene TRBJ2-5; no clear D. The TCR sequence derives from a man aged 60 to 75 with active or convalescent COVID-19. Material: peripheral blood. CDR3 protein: CASSARSNQETQYF. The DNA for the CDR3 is TGTGCCAGCAGCGCCCGGAGCAATCAAGAGACCCAGTACTTC.